The clone carrying this T cell receptor beta chain appeared many times. Its antigen remains unidentified. The sample is drawn from a study of CD8 T cells in ankylosing spondylitis. Study-level points and caveats: Disease-linked clones displayed a CD8+ phenotype and appeared relatively rarely in peripheral blood. Characteristic of ankylosing spondylitis blood, it appeared, was a TCR beta motif comprising about eight highly homologous variants.

TCRdb analysed the 5' RACE reads with MiXCR anew, one entry per CDR3 protein. The data contain about 210,000 distinct CDR3 sequences, 7% to 10% of them singletons. Per germline, CDR1 SEHNR and CDR2 FQNEAQ (reference sequence). V lost 4 bases and J 4 bases, leaving 16 bases between the germline ends. CDR3 length: 16 residues. V is TRBV7-9 and J is TRBJ1-4; D might be TRBD1 (5 bases). Sequences were obtained from blood, either unsorted or a sorted T cell fraction (not recorded which). The TCR comes from a female donor with ankylosing spondylitis or in good health (not recorded which). The CDR3 spells CASSSGSGPSNEKLFF. The DNA of the CDR3 is TGTGCCAGCAGCTCCGGGTCGGGACCGAGTAATGAAAAACTGTTTTTT.